This TCR beta chain was recorded in a study of identical twins' blood T cells. This clonotype has more than one count but fewer than ten. What it binds is not known. TCR cDNA libraries came from RNA via a modified published protocol. Original analysis: Each library had about 2.2 to 3.6 million CDR3 reads and about 100,000 to nearly 550,000 clonotypes. TCRdb re-called the 5' RACE reads with MiXCR, one entry per CDR3 protein. The V and J calls shown here were made by TCRdb, not taken from the authors' results. The sample includes 400,000 or so distinct CDR3 sequences, 25% to 35% of them seen just once. Deletions cut 5 bases from V and 2 bases from J, with 7 bases between. The germline CDR1 and CDR2 sequences are SGHAT and FQNNGV. The CDR3 consists of 12 residues. Overall study findings and caveats: Shared CDR3 clonotype counts between two donors mainly tracked the product of their cloneset sizes, twins included.

The material sequenced was PBMCs. The chain is built from TRBV11-2 and TRBJ2-7; D is unresolved. This TCR came from a woman aged 18 to 49 in good health. The CDR3: CASSLFTYEQYF. The CDR3 DNA is TGTGCCAGCAGCCTTTTTACCTACGAGCAGTACTTC.